The rows below give T cell receptor beta chains drawn from one sample of a study of identical twins. From the 5' RACE reads, TCRdb called clonotypes with MiXCR, one entry per CDR3 protein. Among about 890,000 distinct CDR3 sequences listed, over 9% were seen once. The same sample was also studied in work on yellow fever vaccine responses in identical twins.

Sequenced input: PBMCs. All receptors derive from a woman aged 18-29 years in good health. Each CDR3 is given with its conserved first and last residue. Each record gives: J gene, clone size, D gene, V gene, CDR3 protein, CDR3 DNA. The D gene is left open where the match is weak. The listing skips clone size in some rows; elsewhere it reads once, few, many or a size class.

TRBJ2-1 | many | - | TRBV6-1 | CASRTAISNWGDNEQFF | TGTGCCAGCAGGACGGCCATCAGTAACTGGGGGGACAATGAGCAGTTCTTC
TRBJ1-6 | - | TRBD1 | TRBV28 | CASRPGQGGSPLHF | TGTGCCAGCAGACCCGGACAGGGAGGCTCACCCCTCCACTTT
TRBJ2-1 | - | TRBD1 | TRBV6-2/TRBV6-3 | CASSYSLFSLLSPSGTDPLEQFF | TGTGCCAGCAGTTACTCGCTTTTTTCGCTCCTCAGCCCTTCCGGGACAGACCCCCTCGAACAGTTCTTC
TRBJ2-1 | - | TRBD2 | TRBV11-1 | CANSLQKGLLAGEYNEQFF | TGTGCCAACAGCTTACAAAAAGGACTGTTAGCGGGAGAATACAATGAGCAGTTCTTC
TRBJ2-5 | - | - | TRBV5-6 | CASSWTDGVETQYF | TGTGCCAGCAGCTGGACCGACGGGGTGGAGACCCAGTACTTC
TRBJ2-1 | - | TRBD1 | TRBV14 | CASSPRQGGEQFF | TGTGCCAGCAGCCCCCGACAGGGCGGCGAGCAGTTCTTC
TRBJ2-5 | few | - | TRBV2 | CASGQRWETQYF | TGTGCCAGCGGACAGCGGTGGGAGACCCAGTACTTC
TRBJ2-7 | - | - | TRBV11-2 | CASSPGEYEQYF | TGTGCCAGCAGCCCGGGGGAGTACGAGCAGTACTTC
TRBJ2-6 | - | - | TRBV12-3/TRBV12-4 | CAISLGHPSALGANVLTF | TGTGCCATCAGTTTAGGTCACCCGTCAGCTCTGGGGGCCAACGTCCTGACTTTC
TRBJ2-3 | many | - | TRBV12-3/TRBV12-4 | CASRPVGKGTDTQYF | TGTGCCAGCAGACCAGTGGGTAAAGGGACAGATACGCAGTATTTT
TRBJ2-5 | few | TRBD2 | TRBV15 | CATSRAIAGGEETQYF | TGTGCCACCAGCAGAGCCATAGCGGGGGGGGAAGAGACCCAGTACTTC